This passage covers 18 T cell receptor beta chains from one sample sequenced in a study of CD8+CD57+ T cells in acquired aplastic anemia. The TCR beta profiling, which covered VDJ combination and CDR3 sequence, was carried out using genomic DNA as the template. TCRdb passed the reads through MiXCR, listing each CDR3 protein once. In the table there are hundreds of thousands of distinct CDR3 sequences, around 30% of which are singletons. Patients chosen for sequencing had shown CD8+CD57+ cell expansion by flow cytometry. The sequenced sample was sorted CD4+, CD8+, or CD8+CD57+ T cells (not recorded which) from PBMCs. These receptors came from a human donor with aplastic anemia.

The J gene is TRBJ2-3, the V gene TRBV3-1; 8 bases are a match to TRBD1. With 7 bases clipped from V and 7 bases from J, the junction kept 10 bases outside the gene matches. Germline V gene data show CDR1 as LGHDT and CDR2 as YNNKEL (reference sequence). The CDR3 runs to 14 residues. The CDR3 spells CASTTGQGTNTQYF. The CDR3 nucleotides read TGTGCCAGCACCACCGGACAGGGAACGAATACGCAGTATTTT.

This clonotype was detected ten times or more. A read error may account for a junction end that differs from germline. The CDR3 DNA sequence: TGTGCCAGCAGTCAAGGGGGAGGGGGGACCTACAATGAGCAGTTCTTC. This gives the protein CASSQGGGGTYNEQFF. The chain recombines TRBV4-2 with TRBJ2-1, with D perhaps matching TRBD2 (7 bases). The germline V gene has CDR1 LGHNA and CDR2 YNFKEQ. This CDR3 has 16 amino acids.

V gene TRBV25-1 combines with J gene TRBJ2-7; D possibly matches TRBD1 or TRBD2 (5 bases each). The CDR3 runs to 15 residues. In germline, CDR1 is MGHDK, CDR2 SYGVNS. Trimming removed 2 bases at V and 5 bases at J, with 16 bases between. CDR3 residues: CASSEIGTDLHEQYF. The CDR3 coding sequence is TGTGCCAGCAGTGAAATAGGGACCGACCTCCACGAGCAGTACTTC.

This clonotype was observed a handful of times. The CDR3 protein is CSARGTSGHNEQFF. The CDR3 DNA reads TGCAGTGCTAGAGGGACTAGCGGGCACAATGAGCAGTTCTTC. The chain couples TRBV20-1 to TRBJ2-1; 11 nucleotides match TRBD2. V lost 1 base, J lost 5 bases, and 1 base stayed unmatched. The germline V gene has CDR1 DFQATT and CDR2 SNEGSKA (reference sequence). This CDR3 is built from 14 residues.

This clonotype came up many times. The V call is TRBV2, the J call TRBJ2-5; the match to TRBD2 covers 12 bases. The CDR3 length is 16 residues. The V and J ends lost 0 bases and 1 base, in that order; junction bases with no gene match: 0. The germline V gene encodes CDR1 SNHLY and CDR2 FYNNEI. The chain's CDR3 is CASSEATSGGQETQYF. Here the CDR3 DNA reads TGTGCCAGCAGTGAAGCGACTAGCGGGGGCCAAGAGACCCAGTACTTC.

With respect to this clonotype: This may come from a read error, since a much larger clone is one base off. A read error is likely, as this CDR3 ends without the conserved phenylalanine or tryptophan. This chain links TRBV7-9 with TRBJ2-5; unclear D gene. Germline assignment: CDR1 SEHNR and CDR2 FQNEAQ (reference sequence). CDR3 size: 13 residues. With 5 bases removed from V and 5 bases from J, the gap between germline ends came to 12 bases. The CDR3 is CASSPLATETQYL. The CDR3 DNA follows: TGTGCCAGCAGCCCTCTCGCGACGGAGACCCAGTACCTC.

This clonotype was seen repeatedly, ten times or more. The chain recombines TRBV19 with TRBJ1-5; D is ambiguous. The length of the CDR3 is 13 residues. Germline V CDR1 and CDR2: LNHDA, SQIVND (reference sequence). V was cut by 3 bases and J by 3 bases, with 6 bases left in between. CDR3 DNA: TGTGCCAGTAGTATTGCGGTCAATCAGCCCCAGCATTTT. It yields the protein CASSIAVNQPQHF. The full variable domain, its missing parts supplied by reference TRBV19 and TRBJ1-5, is DGGITQSPKYLFRKEGQNVTLSCEQNLNHDAMYWYRQDPGQGLRLIYYSQIVNDFQKGDIAEGYSVSREKKESFPLTVTSAQKNPTAFYLCASSIAVNQPQHFGDGTRLSIL.

This clonotype was observed a few times. The gene calls are TRBV5-1 and TRBJ2-3; D may be TRBD2 (6 bases). The CDR3 is 16 residues long. Trimming took off 0 bases at V and 0 bases at J, with 11 bases between the two ends. From germline, CDR1 is SGHRS and CDR2 YFSETQ. CDR3 loop: CASSLVGSASTDTQYF. The CDR3 DNA reads as TGCGCCAGCAGCTTGGTCGGGAGCGCTAGCACAGATACGCAGTATTTT.

At least ten counts were recorded for this clonotype. The chain is built from TRBV7-9 and TRBJ1-1, with D tentatively TRBD1 (6 bases). V lost 6 bases, J lost 1 base, and 9 bases lay in between. There are 13 residues in the CDR3. Germline V gives CDR1 SEHNR, CDR2 FQNEAQ (reference sequence). In DNA, the CDR3 is TGTGCCAGCAGTCCGACAGGGAACACTGAAGCTTTCTTT. It specifies CASSPTGNTEAFF.

This clonotype was counted between two and nine times. The rearrangement joins TRBV4-2 to TRBJ2-4; D is undetermined. This CDR3 is built from 16 residues. The V end lost 1 base, the J end lost 1 base, and 11 bases lay between the germline ends. Germline CDR1 and CDR2: LGHNA and YNFKEQ. The CDR3 DNA follows: TGTGCCAGCAGCCAAGCCCATGCAGCGGCCAAAAACATTCAGTACTTC. Translating it yields CASSQAHAAAKNIQYF.

The rearrangement links TRBV6-1 to TRBJ1-1; D gene unclear. Trimming removed 0 bases at V and 4 bases at J, with 6 bases between. The germline CDR1 and CDR2 sequences are MNHNS and SASEGT. The CDR3 extends over 13 amino acids. In DNA form, the CDR3 reads TGTGCCAGCAGTGAAGCGTGGGGCACTGAAGCTTTCTTT. Residues: CASSEAWGTEAFF.

This clonotype has ten or more counts. The chain is built from TRBV20-1 and TRBJ2-6; unclear D gene. Germline loops: CDR1 DFQATT, CDR2 SNEGSKA (reference sequence). V lost 8 bases and J 5 bases, leaving 10 bases between the germline ends. The length of the CDR3 is 12 residues. The CDR3 sequence is CSSSGWANVLTF. For the CDR3, the DNA is TGCAGTTCGTCCGGCTGGGCCAACGTCCTGACTTTC.

This clonotype was detected a few times. The chain couples TRBV24-1 to TRBJ2-1, with a weak D call TRBD1 (5 bases). Germline V lookup: CDR1 KGHDR, CDR2 SFDVKD. The CDR3 runs to 10 residues. The V and J ends lost 12 bases and 9 bases respectively, with 11 bases between them. CDR3 sequence: CASNRGEQFF. The CDR3 DNA follows: TGTGCCTCAAATAGGGGTGAGCAGTTCTTC.

This clonotype appeared many times. The chain's CDR3 is CATSRVMGQGSGNTIYF. CDR3 DNA sequence: TGTGCCACCAGCAGAGTTATGGGACAGGGCTCTGGAAACACCATATATTTT. This chain joins TRBV15 and TRBJ1-3, with 9 bases aligning to TRBD1. Germline CDR1 is LNHNV and CDR2 is YYDKDF (reference sequence). The CDR3 sequence is 17 residues long. V shed 1 base and J 0 bases; nucleotides not matched to a gene: 4.

This chain joins TRBV10-1 and TRBJ1-5; D is possibly TRBD1 (6 bases). Germline assignment: CDR1 WNHNN and CDR2 SYGVQD (reference sequence). The CDR3 length is 13 residues. V dropped 6 bases and J dropped 5 bases, with 11 bases sitting between them. For the CDR3, the DNA is TGCGCCAGCAGCGGGGACAAAGATCAGCCCCAGCATTTT. This codes for CASSGDKDQPQHF.

The chain links TRBV6-1 to TRBJ1-4; D remains ambiguous. Trimming pared 6 bases from V and 6 bases from J, leaving 5 bases between. CDR1 is MNHNS and CDR2 is SASEGT in the germline V gene. The CDR3 extends over 11 amino acids. CDR3 sequence: CASRGDEKLFF. The CDR3 region has the DNA TGTGCCAGCAGGGGCGATGAAAAACTGTTTTTT.

The chain recombines TRBV15 with TRBJ2-3; D remains ambiguous. Germline V lookup: CDR1 LNHNV, CDR2 YYDKDF (reference sequence). This CDR3 spans 13 amino acids. V shed 3 bases and J shed 1 base, with 5 bases lying between them. The CDR3 sequence: CATSSSGTDTQYF. The CDR3 DNA reads TGTGCCACCAGCAGTTCCGGCACAGATACGCAGTATTTT. Based on the CDR3 plus reference TRBV15 and TRBJ2-3, the full variable domain is DAMVIQNPRYQVTQFGKPVTLSCSQTLNHNVMYWYQQKSSQAPKLLFHYYDKDFNNEADTPDNFQSRRPNTSFCFLDIRSPGLGDTAMYLCATSSSGTDTQYFGPGTRLTVL.

V is TRBV7-4 and J is TRBJ2-2, with D hard to call. CDR1 and CDR2 (germline): SGHVT, SQSDAQ. Deletions cut 5 bases from V and 6 bases from J, with 10 bases between. CDR3 length equals 13 residues. The CDR3 spells CASSQITPGELFF. The CDR3 DNA sequence: TGTGCCAGCAGCCAAATAACTCCCGGGGAGCTGTTTTTT.